This T cell receptor (beta chain) was profiled in a study of T cell responses to AZD1222 COVID-19 vaccine (dated by TCRdb to about 2021). For context, the study as a whole: AZD1222 recipients with second doses at about 4 weeks or about 12 weeks were pooled, because spike-specific TCR depth and breadth did not differ between schedules. TCR sequencing was performed for roughly 250 trial participants, of whom about 210 were given two doses of AZD1222 and 26 were given two doses of MenACWY control vaccine. Trial participants were enrolled by age into 18-55, 56-69 and 70-plus year subgroups, with roughly 160, 29 and 62 TCR-sequenced participants respectively. Overall results and qualifications from the work: No day 14 peak-response samples were available, so repertoires were characterized only after the peak T cell response. Participants were mostly white British and included more females than males, and it was suggested by the authors that clonal diversity may have been underestimated. Only 5 to 7 AZD1222 recipients were SARS-CoV-2 seropositive at baseline, limiting conclusions about previously exposed vaccinees. Epitopes outside the regions mutated in the B.1.351 and B.1.1.7 variants were reportedly recognized by nearly half of the unique spike-specific TCRs. The whole spike protein was spanned by vaccine-associated CD4 TCRs, and dominant responses were seen in regions 160-218 and 743-854. The 56-69-year group was small, and its depth increase did not reach significance, likely because of low power. A significant rise in spike-specific TCR breadth and depth was observed after two AZD1222 doses relative to day 0 and relative to MenACWY recipients.

The CDR3 regions of human TCRbeta chains were analyzed by immunosequencing. The original methods were these. Repertoire TCRs were checked for matches against a reference library of SARS-CoV-2-specific TCRs that had been generated using the MIRA antigen-specificity platform. Breadth was defined as the fraction of unique TCRs that were SARS-CoV-2-associated. Depth was defined as the fraction of total T cells that were SARS-CoV-2-associated. Using the MIRA data, every spike-specific TCR was mapped to the spike region that the TCR reacted to and assigned to either a CD4 or a CD8 class. Log10-transformed breadth and depth values were compared by one-way ANOVA with Sidak's multiple comparisons tests. Imported from immuneACCESS, the table was reduced by TCRdb to in-frame sequences with V and J called. These copies leave out some clones; in studies compared against another copy, an unresolved V gene accounts for under half, and the cause of the remainder is not known. That table is the source of V, J and clone size, and D and trimming were worked out from the DNA. For this sample there are around 140,000 clones; approximately 90% appear just once. The leading ten clones occupy roughly 1.7% of the sample.

Regarding this clone: Its antigen is unknown. The junction shows a germline mismatch at one end, possibly a read error.

Reading from cysteine to phenylalanine, the CDR3 counts 10 amino acids. Only the CDR3 region is kept as DNA, spanning 30 bases read in frame from base 1. According to the germline V gene, CDR1 reads SGDLS and CDR2 reads YYNGEE. The label giving this sample's time point can be read as: baseline before first vaccination. Vaccinee samples came from UK trials COV001 and COV002, including a single-blind randomized controlled phase 2/3 trial of AZD1222 (ChAdOx1 nCoV-19) in healthy adults. For TCRbeta chain sequencing, PBMC samples were collected from trial participants at day 0 and at day 28 after the second dose.

The receptor was isolated from an adult in good health. This receptor chain uses TRBV9 and TRBJ1-1; a confident D gene designation cannot be given. The specimen comprised peripheral blood, sampled on day 0 of AZD1222 vaccination. The bases are TGTGCCAGCAGCGCATCACGGGCGTCCTTT. The encoded protein is CASSASRASF.